The present T cell receptor (beta chain) was sequenced within a study of CD8 T cells in ankylosing spondylitis. Study findings and constraints: Significantly higher representation of disease-linked clones was reported for matched ankylosing spondylitis synovial fluid. Apparently characteristic of ankylosing spondylitis blood was a TCR beta motif (about 8 highly homologous variants). Previous work reported some of these motif variants in the synovial fluid and blood of reactive arthritis.

Using its own MiXCR run on the 5' RACE reads, TCRdb lists one record per CDR3 protein. Of around 130,000 distinct CDR3 sequences in the sample, around 7% were seen once. In its sample, this clonotype was seen many times. Its antigen is unidentified. The trim removed 6 bases at V and 5 bases at J, leaving 5 bases unmatched. The CDR3 totals 14 residues. The sequencing sample was made of blood, either unsorted or a sorted T cell fraction (not recorded which). The TCR comes from a male donor with ankylosing spondylitis or in good health (not recorded which). The rearrangement links TRBV12-3 or TRBV12-4 to TRBJ2-1, with 9 nucleotides matching TRBD1. The CDR3 loop reads CASRGTGIHNEQFF. The CDR3 region has the DNA TGTGCCAGCAGGGGGACAGGGATACACAATGAGCAGTTCTTC.